A selection of T cell receptor beta chains follows, all from one sample in a study of shared clonotypes between healthy human individuals. The assay was immunoSEQ multiplex PCR, and TCRdb's table has in-frame clones only and misses some. This repertoire shows approximately 530,000 clones, roughly 95% found once; its top ten account for about 0.06%. Sequencing input: naive CD4+ T cells sorted from blood. The receptors originated from a woman aged 25-40 years in good health. The CDR3 runs from the conserved cysteine through the conserved F or W. The D gene is left open where the match is weak.

v_gene	j_gene	d_gene	CDR3nt	CDR3aa
TRBV11-2	TRBJ2-5	-	TGTGCCAGCAGCCTCTCCGGGACACCGACCCAGTACTTC	CASSLSGTPTQYF
TRBV2	TRBJ2-7	-	TGTGCCAGCAGGGAGACAGGATACGAGCAGTACTTC	CASRETGYEQYF
TRBV28	TRBJ1-1	-	TGTGCCAGCAACAGAGGGCCACGACGCCCTGAAGCTTTCTTT	CASNRGPRRPEAFF
TRBV6-5	TRBJ1-4	-	TGTGCCAGCAGTTACGACGGCGATAATGAAAAACTGTTTTTT	CASSYDGDNEKLFF
TRBV11-3	TRBJ2-7	TRBD1	TGTGCCAGCAGCCTAGGACAGGTTATGACCTACGAGCAGTACTTC	CASSLGQVMTYEQYF
TRBV28	TRBJ2-7	-	TGTGCCAGCAGTTTCGGCAGGGAGTACTACGAGCAGTACTTC	CASSFGREYYEQYF
TRBV2	TRBJ1-5	-	TGTGCCAGCAGTGACAACCGGGGCATATCGCCCCAGCATTTT	CASSDNRGISPQHF
TRBV10-2	TRBJ1-1	TRBD1	TGCGCCAGCAGAAGCTACAGGGGTCTTGGCACTGAAGCTTTCTTT	CASRSYRGLGTEAFF
TRBV7-3	TRBJ1-1	-	TGTGCCAGCAGCTTAGGGGGGACGAACACTGAAGCTTTCTTT	CASSLGGTNTEAFF
TRBV6-5	TRBJ1-4	TRBD1	TGTGCCAGCAAGGGACAGTCAACTAATGAAAAACTGTTTTTT	CASKGQSTNEKLFF
TRBV5-4	TRBJ1-1	-	TGTGCCAGCAGCCGGAACGCCGGAATGAACACTGAAGCTTTCTTT	CASSRNAGMNTEAFF
TRBV7-9	TRBJ1-2	-	TGTGCCAGCAGCGACCCCGACAGGAGGGGAGGCTACACCTTC	CASSDPDRRGGYTF
TRBV6-5	TRBJ2-7	-	TGTGCCAGCAGTTACTCGAGCGCTACCGTTGCCTACGAGCAGTACTTC	CASSYSSATVAYEQYF
TRBV2	TRBJ2-1	-	TGTGCCAGCAGTGAAGCGCTCACTAGGTTCGATGAGCAGTTCTTC	CASSEALTRFDEQFF
TRBV5-6	TRBJ2-7	-	TGTGCCAGCAGCTTTTACGACTACGAGCAGTACTTC	CASSFYDYEQYF
TRBV2	TRBJ2-7	TRBD1	TGTGCCAGCAGTGGCAGGGACAGGGTTCCCGAGCAGTACTTC	CASSGRDRVPEQYF
TRBV28	TRBJ2-7	-	TGTGCCAGCACCTCGGGGCAGGGGGGTGAGCAGTACTTC	CASTSGQGGEQYF
TRBV28	TRBJ1-5	TRBD1	TGTGCCAGCACTCTGGGACAGTGGAATCAGCCCCAGCATTTT	CASTLGQWNQPQHF
TRBV5-1	TRBJ1-4	TRBD1	TGCGCCAGCAGCCTGTCCGGGACAGGGGGAAGTGAAAAACTGTTTTTT	CASSLSGTGGSEKLFF
TRBV19	TRBJ2-2	TRBD2	TGTGCCAGTAGCCAATCAAGGGGACTAGCCTGGACCGGGGAGCTGTTTTTT	CASSQSRGLAWTGELFF
TRBV2	TRBJ1-2	-	TGTGCCAGCAGAACAGGGCCCCACTATGGCTACACCTTC	CASRTGPHYGYTF
TRBV19	TRBJ1-5	-	TGTGCCAGTAGTAATGTTCCAGTGGGACCCCAGCATTTT	CASSNVPVGPQHF
TRBV30	TRBJ2-7	-	TGTGCCTCCCTTTCCGGGAGACTCTACGAGCAGTACTTC	CASLSGRLYEQYF
TRBV19	TRBJ1-5	-	TGTGCCAGTAAAGGGGGAGATCAGCCCCAGCATTTT	CASKGGDQPQHF
TRBV5-1	TRBJ1-4	TRBD1	TGCGCCAGCAGCTTGGATAACGGGACAGAATATAATGAAAAACTGTTTTTT	CASSLDNGTEYNEKLFF
TRBV7-2	TRBJ1-2	-	TGTGCCAGCAGCTTAACAACAGGGTCGCTTAGCTATGGCTACACCTTC	CASSLTTGSLSYGYTF
TRBV5-1	TRBJ1-5	-	TGCGCCAGCAGCTTCGGGACGGATAGCAATCAGCCCCAGCATTTT	CASSFGTDSNQPQHF
TRBV7-3	TRBJ2-3	TRBD2	TGTGCCAGCAGCGAACTAGCGGGAGGTTCAGATACGCAGTATTTT	CASSELAGGSDTQYF
TRBV7-2	TRBJ2-7	-	TGTGCCAGCAGCTTAGTTCCGGGAAACTACGAGCAGTACTTC	CASSLVPGNYEQYF
TRBV5-3	TRBJ2-5	TRBD2	TGTGCCAGAAGCCTTCAGCGCGGGGGACAAGAGACCCAGTACTTC	CARSLQRGGQETQYF
TRBV28	TRBJ2-3	-	TGTGCCAGCAGTTTTGCCAGAAATACGCAGTATTTT	CASSFARNTQYF